This TCR beta chain appears in the sequencing data of a study of HIV-infected patients and healthy controls. At the level of the study: After three months of therapy, CD4 counts rose modestly but significantly in about 85% of the 16 patients.

The germline CDR1 and CDR2 sequences are KGHDR and SFDVKD. The CDR3 is 12 amino acids. Trimming stripped 1 base from V and 4 bases from J, with 3 bases between. Alpha and beta constant-region primers primed reverse transcription of 400 to 650 ng RNA. Using multiplexing indices, alpha and beta chain libraries were generated apart by chain-specific third strand synthesis. TCRdb reprocessed the 5' RACE reads via MiXCR and lists one record per CDR3 protein. The data hold about 10,000 distinct CDR3 sequences, with around 5.4% observed a single time. Study observations and caveats: HIV-infected patients shared fewer CDR3 sequences between individuals than healthy controls.

Antiretroviral therapy had run roughly three months, about 14 weeks, before follow-up blood collection. All unsorted peripheral T cells were captured because whole blood was used without fractionation. This clonotype is judged medium-sized (0.01 to 0.1%). The antigen is undetermined. The receptor was derived from an adult with HIV infection. The donor label of this sample is uncertain. The rearrangement links TRBV24-1 to TRBJ2-5, with unresolved D. Here the sequenced sample was blood, taken during antiretroviral therapy. CDR3: CATSDFGETQYF. In nucleotides, the CDR3 is TGTGCCACCAGTGATTTCGGAGAGACCCAGTACTTC.